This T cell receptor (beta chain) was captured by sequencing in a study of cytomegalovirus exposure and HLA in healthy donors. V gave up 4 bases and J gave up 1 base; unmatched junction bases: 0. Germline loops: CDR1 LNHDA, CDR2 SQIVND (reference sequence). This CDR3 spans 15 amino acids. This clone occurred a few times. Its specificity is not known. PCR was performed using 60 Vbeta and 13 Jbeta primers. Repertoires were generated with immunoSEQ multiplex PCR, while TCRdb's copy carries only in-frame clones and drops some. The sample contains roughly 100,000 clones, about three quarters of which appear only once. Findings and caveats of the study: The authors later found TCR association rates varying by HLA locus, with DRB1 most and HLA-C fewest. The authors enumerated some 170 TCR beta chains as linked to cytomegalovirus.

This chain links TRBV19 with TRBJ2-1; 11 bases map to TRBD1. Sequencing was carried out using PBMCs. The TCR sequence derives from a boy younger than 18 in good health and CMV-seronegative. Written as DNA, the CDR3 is TGTGCCAGTAGTAGGGACAGGGGGTCCTACAATGAGCAGTTCTTC. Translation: CASSRDRGSYNEQFF.